This T cell receptor beta chain was recorded in a study of OX40 agonist ivuxolimab in advanced cancers. A note on the overall study: Ivuxolimab was an agonistic, fully human IgG2 monoclonal antibody directed against OX40 (CD134), a costimulatory receptor. In the dose-escalation cohort, 65% to 85% of patients were male, and the mean age was roughly 60 years with a range of about 20 to 80. Intravenous ivuxolimab was administered to patients every 2 weeks at six dose levels: 0.01, 0.1, 0.3, 1.5, 3 and 10 mg/kg. Peripheral TCRbeta sequencing was intended to test whether TCR sequence diversity was altered and clonal T-cell expansion was caused by ivuxolimab. Of the 50 to 55 dose-escalation patients, hepatocellular carcinoma was present in 19, melanoma in around 15, renal cell carcinoma in 9 and head and neck cancer in 9. Partial responses were achieved by three dose-escalation patients, of whom one had hepatocellular carcinoma and two had cutaneous melanoma. The monotherapy dose-escalation portion (N ≈ 50 patients) of the phase I ivuxolimab trial is reported in the paper. Prior anti-PD-1, anti-PD-L1 or anti-CTLA-4 therapy was permitted, and 35% to 40% of dose-escalation patients had received checkpoint inhibitors.

Notes on this clone: Its target antigen remains unknown. The record has no base qualities; no much larger clone is one base away.

For sequencing of the TCRbeta CDR3 region, genomic DNA was extracted from the sorted cells. TCRbeta CDR3 regions were sequenced using the immunoSEQ Assay. TCRdb stores this immuneACCESS table with in-frame sequences only. Part of the clones is absent; in the studies checked, under half of the shortfall reflects unresolved V genes, and no reason is known for the rest. Within this sample are roughly 50,000 clones, with about 81% of them counted one time only. The top ten clonotypes cover about 7.2% of the sample. Patients with a history of autoimmune disease or receiving systemic immunosuppression were excluded from the trial. Peripheral blood for TCR sequencing was collected from all dose cohorts at baseline, on cycle 4 day 1, and on cycle 7 day 1. The samples were drawn from a first-in-human, open-label, multicenter phase I dose-escalation trial of ivuxolimab. Adults with locally advanced or metastatic melanoma, renal cell, hepatocellular, or head and neck squamous cell carcinoma were enrolled in the trial. Before TCR sequencing, CD4+ T cells and CD8+ T cells from peripheral blood were sorted into separate populations.

The germline V gene encodes CDR1 LNHDA and CDR2 SQIVND (reference sequence). The V end loses 3 bases and the J end loses 0 bases, and a stretch of 14 bases separates them. From cysteine to phenylalanine, the CDR3 is 16 amino acids long. The read is trimmed to its CDR3 DNA, 48 bases read in frame from base 1. The paper as a whole reports these results and caveats: At doses of 0.1 to 3.0 mg/kg, clonal expansion of both CD4+ and CD8+ T cells in blood was seen between baseline and week 6. In the 0.1-3.0 mg/kg groups, partial responders were among the patients with the lowest normalized peripheral clonal expansion, particularly in CD8+ T cells. After ivuxolimab, more expanded clones were found on average in CD8+ T cells than in CD4+ T cells. Low levels of normalized T-cell clonal expansion were also seen in some patients who did not respond. The antigen specificity of the clonally expanded peripheral T cells was not determined.

The TCR originated in an adult with an advanced solid tumor such as melanoma, head and neck, liver or kidney cancer. Sequencing used CD4+ or CD8+ T cells sorted from blood, obtained in a trial of the OX40 agonist ivuxolimab. The rearrangement combines TRBV19 with TRBJ1-2, with no confidently assigned D gene. The nucleotides read TGTGCCAGTAGTATTACGTTATGGACTTCTAACTATGGCTACACCTTC. The translation is CASSITLWTSNYGYTF.